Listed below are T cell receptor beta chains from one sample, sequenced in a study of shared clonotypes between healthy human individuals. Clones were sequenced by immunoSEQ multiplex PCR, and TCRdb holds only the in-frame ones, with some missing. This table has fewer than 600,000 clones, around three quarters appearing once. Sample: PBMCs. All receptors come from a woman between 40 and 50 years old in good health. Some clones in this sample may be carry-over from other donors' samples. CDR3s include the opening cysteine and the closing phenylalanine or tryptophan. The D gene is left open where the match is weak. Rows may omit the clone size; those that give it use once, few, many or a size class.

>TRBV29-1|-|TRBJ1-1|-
CSVGNQNTEAFF
TGCAGCGTTGGAAACCAGAACACTGAAGCTTTCTTT
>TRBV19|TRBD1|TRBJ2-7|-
CASSIVPGTGAYEQYF
TGTGCCAGTAGTATAGTTCCCGGGACAGGGGCCTACGAGCAGTACTTC
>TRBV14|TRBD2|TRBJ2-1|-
CASSQGRSGSPNEQFF
TGTGCCAGCAGCCAAGGGCGTAGCGGGAGTCCCAATGAGCAGTTCTTC
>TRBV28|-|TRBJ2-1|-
CASTLGRTWYNEQFF
TGTGCCAGCACTTTAGGCCGAACTTGGTACAATGAGCAGTTCTTC
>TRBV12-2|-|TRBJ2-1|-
CASRWGLADNEQFF
TGTGCAAGTCGCTGGGGACTAGCGGACAATGAGCAGTTCTTC
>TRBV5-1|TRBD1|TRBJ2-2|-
CASSKRTGDTGELFF
TGCGCCAGCAGCAAAAGGACAGGGGACACCGGGGAGCTGTTTTTT
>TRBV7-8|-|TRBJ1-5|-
CASSTSLRVGQPQHF
TGTGCCAGCAGCACCAGCCTGAGGGTGGGTCAGCCCCAGCATTTT
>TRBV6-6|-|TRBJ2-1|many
CASSYVSSDSYNEQFF
TGTGCCAGCAGTTACGTCTCTAGCGACTCCTACAATGAGCAGTTCTTC
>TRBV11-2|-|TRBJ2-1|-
CASSLQGGRVAPPEQFF
TGTGCCAGCAGCTTACAAGGGGGACGAGTGGCTCCCCCTGAGCAGTTCTTC
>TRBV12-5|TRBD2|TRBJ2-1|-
CASGDSGEQFF
TGTGCTAGTGGGGATAGCGGGGAGCAGTTCTTC
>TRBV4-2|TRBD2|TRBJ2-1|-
CASSQDRASGKYNEQFF
TGTGCCAGCAGCCAAGATCGTGCTAGCGGGAAATACAATGAGCAGTTCTTC
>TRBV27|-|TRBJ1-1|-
CASRSHERGDLGTEAFF
TGTGCCAGCCGGAGCCACGAACGGGGAGACCTTGGGACTGAAGCTTTCTTT
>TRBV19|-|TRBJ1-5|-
CASSFLALSNQPQHF
TGTGCCAGTAGTTTTCTGGCTCTTAGCAATCAGCCCCAGCATTTT
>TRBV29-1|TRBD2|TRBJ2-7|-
CSVESFSGRRYEQYF
TGCAGCGTTGAGAGTTTTAGCGGGAGAAGATACGAGCAGTACTTC
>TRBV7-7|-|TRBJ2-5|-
CASSPGSLQETQYF
TGTGCCAGCAGCCCCGGTAGCCTCCAAGAGACCCAGTACTTC
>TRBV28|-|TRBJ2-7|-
CASERPRTPPYEQYF
TGTGCCAGCGAAAGGCCGCGGACACCTCCCTACGAGCAGTACTTC
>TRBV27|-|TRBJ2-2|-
CASSLLMRPGELFF
TGTGCCAGCAGTCTTCTCATGAGGCCCGGGGAGCTGTTTTTT